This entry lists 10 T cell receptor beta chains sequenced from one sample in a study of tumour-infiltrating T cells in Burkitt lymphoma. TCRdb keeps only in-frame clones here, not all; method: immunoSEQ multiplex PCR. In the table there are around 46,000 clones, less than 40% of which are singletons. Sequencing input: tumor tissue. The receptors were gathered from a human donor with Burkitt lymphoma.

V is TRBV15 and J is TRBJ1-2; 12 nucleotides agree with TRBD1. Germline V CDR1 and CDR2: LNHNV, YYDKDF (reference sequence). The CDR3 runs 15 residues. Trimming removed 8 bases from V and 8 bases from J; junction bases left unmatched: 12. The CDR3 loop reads CATPPRDRGLGGYTF. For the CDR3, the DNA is TGTGCCACCCCCCCCCGGGACAGGGGGCTCGGAGGCTACACCTTC.

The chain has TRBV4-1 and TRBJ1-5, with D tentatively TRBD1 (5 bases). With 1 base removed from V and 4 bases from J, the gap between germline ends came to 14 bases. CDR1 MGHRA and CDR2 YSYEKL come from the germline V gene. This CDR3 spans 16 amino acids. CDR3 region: CASSQAVVGTNQPQHF. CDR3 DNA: TGCGCCAGCAGCCAAGCAGTGGTGGGGACTAATCAGCCCCAGCATTTT.

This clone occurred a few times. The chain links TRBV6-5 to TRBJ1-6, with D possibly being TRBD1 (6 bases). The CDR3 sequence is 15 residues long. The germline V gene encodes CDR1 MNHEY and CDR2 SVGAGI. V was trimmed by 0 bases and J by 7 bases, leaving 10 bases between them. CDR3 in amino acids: CASSYSGGQNSPLHF. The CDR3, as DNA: TGTGCCAGCAGTTACTCGGGGGGGCAAAATTCACCCCTCCACTTT.

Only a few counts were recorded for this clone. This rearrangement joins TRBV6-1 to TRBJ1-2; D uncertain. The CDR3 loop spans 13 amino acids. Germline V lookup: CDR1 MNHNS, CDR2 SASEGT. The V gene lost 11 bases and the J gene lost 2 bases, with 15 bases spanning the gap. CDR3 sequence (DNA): TGTGCCTTGAGAAACTCAGGCAACTATGGCTACACCTTC. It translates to CALRNSGNYGYTF.

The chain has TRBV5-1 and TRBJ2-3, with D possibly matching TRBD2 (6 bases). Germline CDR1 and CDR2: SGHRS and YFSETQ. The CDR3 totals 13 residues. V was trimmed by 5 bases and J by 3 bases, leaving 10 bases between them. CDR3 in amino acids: CASRASETDTQYF. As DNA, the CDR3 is TGCGCCAGCAGGGCTAGCGAGACAGATACGCAGTATTTT.

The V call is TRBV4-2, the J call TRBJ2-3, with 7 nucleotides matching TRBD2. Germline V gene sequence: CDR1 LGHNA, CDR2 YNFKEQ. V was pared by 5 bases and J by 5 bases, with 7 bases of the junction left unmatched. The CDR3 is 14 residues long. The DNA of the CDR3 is TGTGCCAGCAGCGTCCTTGGGGGGGGAGATACGCAGTATTTT. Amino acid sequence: CASSVLGGGDTQYF.

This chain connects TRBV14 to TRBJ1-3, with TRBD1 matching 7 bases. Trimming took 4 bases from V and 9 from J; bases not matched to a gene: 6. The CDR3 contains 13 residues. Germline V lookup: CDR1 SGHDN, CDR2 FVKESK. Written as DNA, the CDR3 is TGTGCCAGCAGCCCAAGACAGGGAGGCACCATATATTTT. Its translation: CASSPRQGGTIYF.

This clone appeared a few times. CDR3 region: CASSLVGKGPGNTIYF. DNA of the CDR3: TGCGCCAGCAGCTTGGTAGGGAAGGGACCTGGAAACACCATATATTTT. The chain has TRBV5-1 and TRBJ1-3, with a possible D match to TRBD1 (5 bases). V was trimmed by 0 bases and J by 2 bases, leaving 12 bases between them. CDR3 size: 16 residues. Germline-derived CDR1 and CDR2 are SGHRS and YFSETQ.

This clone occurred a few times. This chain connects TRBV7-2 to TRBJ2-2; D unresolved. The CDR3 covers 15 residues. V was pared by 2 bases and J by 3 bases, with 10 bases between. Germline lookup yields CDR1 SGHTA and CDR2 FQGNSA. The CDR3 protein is CASSLFWTDTGELFF. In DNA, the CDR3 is TGTGCCAGCAGCTTATTCTGGACGGACACCGGGGAGCTGTTTTTT.

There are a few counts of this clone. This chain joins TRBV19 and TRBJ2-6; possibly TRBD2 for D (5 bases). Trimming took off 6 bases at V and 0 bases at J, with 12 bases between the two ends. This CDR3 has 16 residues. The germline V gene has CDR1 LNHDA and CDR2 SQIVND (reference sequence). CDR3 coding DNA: TGTGCCAGTAGACGAGAGCGGAGCTCTGGGGCCAACGTCCTGACTTTC. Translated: CASRRERSSGANVLTF.